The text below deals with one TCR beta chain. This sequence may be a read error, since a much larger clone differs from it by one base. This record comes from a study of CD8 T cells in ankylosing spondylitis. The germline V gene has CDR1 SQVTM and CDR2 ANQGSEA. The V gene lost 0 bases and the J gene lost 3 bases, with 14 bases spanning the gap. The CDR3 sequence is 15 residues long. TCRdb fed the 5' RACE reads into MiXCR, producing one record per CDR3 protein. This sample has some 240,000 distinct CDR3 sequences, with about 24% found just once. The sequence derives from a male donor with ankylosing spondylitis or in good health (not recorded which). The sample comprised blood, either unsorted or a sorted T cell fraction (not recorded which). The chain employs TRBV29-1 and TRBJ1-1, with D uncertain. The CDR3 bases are TGCAGCGTTGAAGAACTGGCAGCCGTAGACACTGAAGCTTTCTTT. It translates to CSVEELAAVDTEAFF.